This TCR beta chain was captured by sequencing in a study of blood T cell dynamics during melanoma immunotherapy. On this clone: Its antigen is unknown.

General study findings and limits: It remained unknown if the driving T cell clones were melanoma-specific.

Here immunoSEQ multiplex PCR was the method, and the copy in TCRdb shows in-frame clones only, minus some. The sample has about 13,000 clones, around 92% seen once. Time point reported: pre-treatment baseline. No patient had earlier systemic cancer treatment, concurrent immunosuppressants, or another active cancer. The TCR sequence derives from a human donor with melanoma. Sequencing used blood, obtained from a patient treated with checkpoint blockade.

CDR3 sequence: CASSQGTGGLYGYTF. As DNA, the CDR3 is TGTGCCAGCAGCCAAGGGACAGGGGGCCTCTATGGCTACACCTTC. The chain uses TRBV7-2 and TRBJ1-2; 12 bases align to TRBD1. V shed 5 bases, J shed 4 bases, and the junction held 5 bases outside the gene matches. Germline V gives CDR1 SGHTA, CDR2 FQGNSA. The CDR3 is made up of 15 amino acids.